The subject of this entry is one T cell receptor beta chain. Trimming cost V 1 base and J 3 bases, with 10 bases left between them. From germline, CDR1 is KGHSH and CDR2 LQKENI. The CDR3 is made up of 15 amino acids. The data were taken from a study of blood T cell repertoires in COVID-19. Study-level information: Whether acute or convalescent, the COVID-19 samples came from the United States, Italy and Spain. Sample material is recorded as cDNA or gDNA derived from T cells, B-cell-depleted T cells, or PBMCs.

The protocol was immunoSEQ multiplex PCR, while the TCRdb copy is restricted to in-frame clones and leaves out a portion. The sample yields more than 200,000 clones, around 88% seen once. This chain links TRBV18 with TRBJ1-3; D call uncertain. The sequenced material came from peripheral blood. This clonotype was obtained from a man older than 75 with acute or convalescent COVID-19. The CDR3 nucleotides are TGTGCCAGCTCACCACGCGCGAAGAATGGAAACACCATATATTTT. Translating it yields CASSPRAKNGNTIYF.